This TCR beta chain was retrieved from a study of blood T cell repertoires in COVID-19. Study details: Acute-phase and convalescent COVID-19 samples originated in the United States, Italy and Spain. PBMCs, B-cell-depleted T cells, or T cells provided the cDNA or gDNA that made up the material.

Trimming cost V 2 bases and J 6 bases, with 5 bases left between them. This CDR3 contains 12 residues. In the original workflow: Nucleated cell counts were estimated from reference gene primer amplification. Only in-frame clones appear in the TCRdb table, and some are missing; sequencing was by immunoSEQ multiplex PCR. D and trimming were read from the DNA, whereas the V and J calls and clone size are those reported in that table. This sample has some 50,000 clones, with 89% found just once. Sequencing was carried out using peripheral blood. The receptor was isolated from a man in his 60s with acute or convalescent COVID-19. The chain is built from TRBV12-3 or TRBV12-4 and TRBJ2-1, with unresolved D. This CDR3 is CASSLFSNEQFF. CDR3 in DNA: TGTGCCAGCAGTTTATTCAGCAATGAGCAGTTCTTC.